This TCR beta chain was identified in a study of blood T cell repertoires in COVID-19. The wider study: The United States, Italy and Spain supplied acute and convalescent COVID-19 samples. PBMCs, B-cell-depleted T cells, or T cells were the source of the cDNA or gDNA that made up the material.

This clone was seen a handful of times. CDR1 and CDR2 from the germline V gene are MNHEY and SVGEGT. The CDR3 length is 17 residues. The V gene end was trimmed by 6 bases and the J gene end by 4 bases; junction bases not matched to a gene: 15. Authors' methods: By means of reference gene primer amplification, nucleated cell counts were estimated. Data came from immunoSEQ multiplex PCR; TCRdb stores just in-frame clones and leaves some out. D and trimming come from the DNA, and the V and J calls and clone size come from that table. The sample contains roughly 89,000 clones, roughly 80% of which appear only once.

This sequence originates from a woman older than 75 with acute or convalescent COVID-19. The specimen was peripheral blood. The chain couples TRBV6-2 or TRBV6-3 to TRBJ1-5; 7 nucleotides agree with TRBD1. The CDR3, as DNA: TGTGCCAGCAGCCTTGCCCTGACAGGGTCGAGTAATCAGCCCCAGCATTTT. Protein product: CASSLALTGSSNQPQHF.